This T cell receptor (beta chain) was found in a study of T-cell reconstitution after alpha-beta-depleted transplantation in children. With 6 bases clipped from V and 4 bases from J, the junction kept 7 bases outside the gene matches. From germline, CDR1 is MDHEN and CDR2 SYDVKM. The CDR3 consists of 14 residues. General study points: When one year had passed after transplant, most T-cell counts and diversity came from newly produced T cells. Reportedly, roughly two months post-transplant, alpha-beta T cells arose from several hundred expanded graft clones. For some patients, TCRbeta diversity was high at day 60 because of recipient T cells and thymic progenitors that survived.

Library preparation (for TCRbeta) was performed with unique molecular identifiers. TCRdb recomputed calls from the PCR reads with MiXCR, one row per CDR3 protein. The data contain about 340,000 distinct CDR3 sequences, under 20% of them singletons. This clonotype was picked up many times. Its antigen remains unidentified. Here the sequenced sample was PBMCs, mostly from graft donor cells, taken 360 days after TCRalphabeta/CD19-depleted stem cell transplant. This TCR derives from a male patient aged 2-15 years who had a stem cell transplant for acute lymphoblastic leukemia, so the T cells may come from the graft donor. The rearrangement links TRBV28 to TRBJ2-7; 9 bases are shared with TRBD1. The CDR3 here is CASSPRDRVYEQYF. The CDR3 DNA is TGTGCCAGCAGCCCTCGGGACAGGGTATACGAGCAGTACTTC.